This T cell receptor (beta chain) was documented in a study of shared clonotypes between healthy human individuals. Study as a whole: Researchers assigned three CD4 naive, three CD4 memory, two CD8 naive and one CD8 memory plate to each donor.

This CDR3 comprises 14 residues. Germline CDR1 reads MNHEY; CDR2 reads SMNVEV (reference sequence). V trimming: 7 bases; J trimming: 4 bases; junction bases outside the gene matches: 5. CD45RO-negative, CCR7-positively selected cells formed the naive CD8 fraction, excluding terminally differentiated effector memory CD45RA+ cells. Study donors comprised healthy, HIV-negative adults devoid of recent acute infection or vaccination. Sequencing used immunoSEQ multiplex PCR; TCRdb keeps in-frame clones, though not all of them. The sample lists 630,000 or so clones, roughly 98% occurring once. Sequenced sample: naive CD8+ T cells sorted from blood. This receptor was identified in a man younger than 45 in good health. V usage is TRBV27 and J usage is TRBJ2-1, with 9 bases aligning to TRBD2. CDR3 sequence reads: CASTLAGRYNEQFF. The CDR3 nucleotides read TGTGCCAGCACCCTAGCGGGACGTTACAATGAGCAGTTCTTC.